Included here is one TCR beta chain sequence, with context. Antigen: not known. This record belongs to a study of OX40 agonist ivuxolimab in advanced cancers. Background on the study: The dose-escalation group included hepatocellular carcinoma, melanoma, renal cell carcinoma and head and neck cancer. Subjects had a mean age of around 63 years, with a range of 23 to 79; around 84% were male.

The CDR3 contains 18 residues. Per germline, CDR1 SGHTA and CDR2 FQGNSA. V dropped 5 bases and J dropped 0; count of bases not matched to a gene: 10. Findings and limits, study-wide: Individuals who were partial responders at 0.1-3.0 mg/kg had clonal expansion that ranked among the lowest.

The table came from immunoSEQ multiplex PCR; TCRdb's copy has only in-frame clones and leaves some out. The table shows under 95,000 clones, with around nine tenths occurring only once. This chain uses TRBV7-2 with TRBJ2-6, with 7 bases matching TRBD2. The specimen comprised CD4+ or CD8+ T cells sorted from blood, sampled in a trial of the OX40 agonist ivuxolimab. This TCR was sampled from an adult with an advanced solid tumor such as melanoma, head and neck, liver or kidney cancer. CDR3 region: CASSRAGSVPSGANVLTF. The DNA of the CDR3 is TGTGCCAGCAGCCGAGCGGGGTCAGTGCCCTCTGGGGCCAACGTCCTGACTTTC.